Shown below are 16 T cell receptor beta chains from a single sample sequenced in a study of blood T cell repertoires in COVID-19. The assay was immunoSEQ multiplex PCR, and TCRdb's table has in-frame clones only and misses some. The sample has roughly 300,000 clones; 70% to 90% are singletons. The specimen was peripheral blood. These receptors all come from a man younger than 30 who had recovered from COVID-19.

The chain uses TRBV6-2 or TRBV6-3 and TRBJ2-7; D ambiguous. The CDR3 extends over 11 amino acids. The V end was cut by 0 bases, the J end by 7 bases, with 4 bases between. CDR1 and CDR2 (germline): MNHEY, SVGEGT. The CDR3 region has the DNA TGTGCCAGCAGTTACTCGCGGGAGCAGTACTTC. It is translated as CASSYSREQYF.

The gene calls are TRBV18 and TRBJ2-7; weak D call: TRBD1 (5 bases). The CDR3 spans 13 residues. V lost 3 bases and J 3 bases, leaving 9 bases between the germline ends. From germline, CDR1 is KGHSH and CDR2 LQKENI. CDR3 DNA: TGTGCCAGCTCACCCGTCCAGGGCTACGAGCAGTACTTC. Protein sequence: CASSPVQGYEQYF.

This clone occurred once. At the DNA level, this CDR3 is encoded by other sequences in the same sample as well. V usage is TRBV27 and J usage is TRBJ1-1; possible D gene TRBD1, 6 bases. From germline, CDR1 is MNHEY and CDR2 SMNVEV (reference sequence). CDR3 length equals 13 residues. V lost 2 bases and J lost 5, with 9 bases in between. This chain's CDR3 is CASSLGGRTEAFF. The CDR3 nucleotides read TGTGCCAGCAGTTTAGGGGGCCGAACTGAAGCTTTCTTT.

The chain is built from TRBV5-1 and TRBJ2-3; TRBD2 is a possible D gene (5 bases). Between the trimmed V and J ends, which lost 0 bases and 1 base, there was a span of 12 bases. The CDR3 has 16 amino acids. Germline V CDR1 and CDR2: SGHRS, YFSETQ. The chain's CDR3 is CASSLGWPAGTDTQYF. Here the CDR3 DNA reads TGCGCCAGCAGCTTGGGCTGGCCAGCGGGCACAGATACGCAGTATTTT. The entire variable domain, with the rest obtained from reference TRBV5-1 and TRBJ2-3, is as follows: KAGVTQTPRYLIKTRGQQVTLSCSPISGHRSVSWYQQTPGQGLQFLFEYFSETQRNKGNFPGRFSGRQFSNSRSEMNVSTLELGDSALYLCASSLGWPAGTDTQYFGPGTRLTVL.

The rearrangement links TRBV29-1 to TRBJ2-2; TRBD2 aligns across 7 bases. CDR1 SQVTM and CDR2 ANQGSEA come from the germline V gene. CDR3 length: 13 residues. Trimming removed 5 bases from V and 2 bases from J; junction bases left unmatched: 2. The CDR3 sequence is CSVRLANTGELFF. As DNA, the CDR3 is TGCAGCGTTCGACTAGCCAACACCGGGGAGCTGTTTTTT.

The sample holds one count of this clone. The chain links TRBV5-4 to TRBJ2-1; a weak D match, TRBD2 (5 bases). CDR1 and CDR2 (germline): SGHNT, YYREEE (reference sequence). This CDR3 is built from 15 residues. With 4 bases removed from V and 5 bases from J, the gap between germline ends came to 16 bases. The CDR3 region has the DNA TGTGCCAGCAGCCCATCAGCGGATCTCGACAATGAGCAGTTCTTC. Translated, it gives CASSPSADLDNEQFF.

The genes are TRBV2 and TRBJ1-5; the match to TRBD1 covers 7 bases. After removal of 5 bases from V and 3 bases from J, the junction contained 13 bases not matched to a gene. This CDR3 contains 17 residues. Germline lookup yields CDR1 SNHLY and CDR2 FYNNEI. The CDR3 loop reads CASSKGLQGYDNQPQHF. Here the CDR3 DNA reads TGTGCCAGCAGTAAAGGCCTACAGGGGTATGACAATCAGCCCCAGCATTTT.

This CDR3 reads CASSLGGTSGSNTANVLTF. As DNA, the CDR3 is TGTGCCAGCAGCTTAGGAGGGACTAGCGGGAGCAATACGGCCAACGTCCTGACTTTC. The V and J genes are TRBV7-9 and TRBJ2-6; TRBD2 aligns across 14 bases. The CDR3 sequence is 19 residues long. The V segment lost 1 base and the J segment 6 bases; nucleotides outside the gene matches: 8. Germline V lookup: CDR1 SEHNR, CDR2 FQNEAQ (reference sequence).

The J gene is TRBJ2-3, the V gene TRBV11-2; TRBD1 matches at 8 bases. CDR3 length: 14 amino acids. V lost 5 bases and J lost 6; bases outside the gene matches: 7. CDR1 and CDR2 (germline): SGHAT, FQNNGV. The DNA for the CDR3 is TGTGCCAGCAGCCGGGACAGGCCTGGGGATACGCAGTATTTT. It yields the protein CASSRDRPGDTQYF.

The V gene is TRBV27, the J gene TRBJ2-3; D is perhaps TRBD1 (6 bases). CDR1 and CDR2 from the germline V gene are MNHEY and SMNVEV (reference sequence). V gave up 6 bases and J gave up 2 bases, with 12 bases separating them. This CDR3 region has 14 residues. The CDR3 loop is CASRWTANTDTQYF. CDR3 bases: TGTGCCAGCAGATGGACAGCGAACACAGATACGCAGTATTTT.

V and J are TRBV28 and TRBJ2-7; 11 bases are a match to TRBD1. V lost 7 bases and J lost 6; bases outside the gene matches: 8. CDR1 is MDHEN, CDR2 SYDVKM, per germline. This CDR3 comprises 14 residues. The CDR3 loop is CASTPAGQGGEQYF. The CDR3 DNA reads TGTGCCAGCACCCCAGCGGGACAGGGGGGCGAGCAGTACTTC.

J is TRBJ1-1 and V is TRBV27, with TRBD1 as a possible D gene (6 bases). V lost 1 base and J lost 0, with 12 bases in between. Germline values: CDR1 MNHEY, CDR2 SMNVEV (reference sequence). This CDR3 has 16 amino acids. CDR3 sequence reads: CASSLLGGQLNTEAFF. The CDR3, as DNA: TGTGCCAGCAGTTTATTGGGTGGACAGTTGAACACTGAAGCTTTCTTT.

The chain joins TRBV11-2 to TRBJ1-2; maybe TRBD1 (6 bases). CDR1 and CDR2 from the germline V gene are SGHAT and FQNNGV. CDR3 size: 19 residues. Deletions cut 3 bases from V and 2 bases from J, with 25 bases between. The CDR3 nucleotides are TGTGCCAGCAGCTTGACCGGGCGGGGGCTGAGCCCACGGAACTATGGCTACACCTTC. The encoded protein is CASSLTGRGLSPRNYGYTF. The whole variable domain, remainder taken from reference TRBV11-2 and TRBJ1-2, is EAGVAQSPRYKIIEKRQSVAFWCNPISGHATLYWYQQILGQGPKLLIQFQNNGVVDDSQLPKDRFSAERLKGVDSTLKIQPAKLEDSAVYLCASSLTGRGLSPRNYGYTFGSGTRLTVV.

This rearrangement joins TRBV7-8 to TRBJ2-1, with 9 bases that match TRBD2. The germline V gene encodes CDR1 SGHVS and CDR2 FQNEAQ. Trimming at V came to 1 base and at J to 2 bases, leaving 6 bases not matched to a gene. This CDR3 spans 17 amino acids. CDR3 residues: CASSLDFAGGAYNEQFF. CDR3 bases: TGTGCCAGCAGCTTAGATTTCGCGGGAGGGGCCTACAATGAGCAGTTCTTC.

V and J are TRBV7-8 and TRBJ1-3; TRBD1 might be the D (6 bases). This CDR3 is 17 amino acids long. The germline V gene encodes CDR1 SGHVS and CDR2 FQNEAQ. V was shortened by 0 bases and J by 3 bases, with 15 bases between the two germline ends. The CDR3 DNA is TGTGCCAGCAGCTTAGCTCGCGCAGGGGACAATGGAAACACCATATATTTT. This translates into CASSLARAGDNGNTIYF.

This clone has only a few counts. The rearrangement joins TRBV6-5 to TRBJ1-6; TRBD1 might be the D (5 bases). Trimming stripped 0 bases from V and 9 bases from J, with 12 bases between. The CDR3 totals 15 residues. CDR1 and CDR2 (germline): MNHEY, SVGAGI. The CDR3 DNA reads TGTGCCAGCAGTTACTCTCCGGGTCAGGGTTCACCCCTCCACTTT. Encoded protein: CASSYSPGQGSPLHF.